This T cell receptor (beta chain) was captured in a study of OX40 agonist ivuxolimab in advanced cancers. For the study at large: Ivuxolimab is a fully human IgG2 antibody that activates OX40 (CD134). Prior anti-PD-1, anti-PD-L1 or anti-CTLA-4 therapy was allowed; around 43% had some. Patients in the trial were receiving intravenous ivuxolimab every 2 weeks, at doses of 0.01 to 10 mg/kg. The dose-escalation cohort had hepatocellular carcinoma, melanoma, renal cell or head and neck cancer.

TCRdb keeps only in-frame clones here, not all; method: immunoSEQ multiplex PCR. The sample yields some 64,000 clones, 83% seen once. This TCR came from an adult with an advanced solid tumor such as melanoma, head and neck, liver or kidney cancer. This specimen was CD4+ or CD8+ T cells sorted from blood, taken in a trial of the OX40 agonist ivuxolimab.

DNA for the CDR3: TGTGCCATAAGTCCCATAGTGAACACCGGGGAGCTGTTTTTT. Its translation is CAISPIVNTGELFF. V gene TRBV6-5 combines with J gene TRBJ2-2, with D hard to call. Germline assignment: CDR1 MNHEY and CDR2 SVGAGI. V lost 10 bases and J lost 1, with 13 bases in between. The CDR3 has 14 amino acids.